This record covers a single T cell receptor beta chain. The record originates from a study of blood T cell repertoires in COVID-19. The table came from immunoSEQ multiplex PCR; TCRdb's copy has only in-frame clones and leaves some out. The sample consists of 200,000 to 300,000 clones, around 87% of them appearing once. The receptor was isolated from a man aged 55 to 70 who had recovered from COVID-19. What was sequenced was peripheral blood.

CDR3: CAIRAGAGYGYTF. The DNA for the CDR3 is TGTGCCATCAGGGCAGGGGCCGGCTATGGCTACACCTTC. The V call is TRBV10-3, the J call TRBJ1-2; D is perhaps TRBD1 (6 bases). V lost 6 bases and J 4 bases, leaving 12 bases between the germline ends. Germline values: CDR1 ENHRY, CDR2 SYGVKD. This CDR3 contains 13 residues.